Sequencing of this TCR beta chain was carried out in a study of graft-versus-host responses after intestinal transplantation. Study outcomes and limitations: In patients with graft-donor T cell macrochimerism, allograft graft-versus-host to host-versus-graft clonal ratios were high. There were GvH clones found in recipient marrow, and some of them appeared first in ileum or blood.

Sequencing was performed with immunoSEQ multiplex PCR; in TCRdb, only in-frame clones are kept and a portion is missing. The sample gives approximately 24,000 clones, 90% of which show up once; around 2% is in the top ten. The CDR3 has 12 amino acids. Looked up from germline, CDR1 is WSHSY and CDR2 is SAAADI. The sample holds a few counts of this clone. Antigen: not known. Being one base from a much bigger clone, this may be a read error. The sample here was PBMCs, taken 39 to 40 days after intestinal transplant. The sequence was obtained from a human patient who received an intestinal transplant, so some T cells may come from the graft donor. The V call is TRBV10-2, the J call TRBJ1-2; tentatively, D is TRBD1 (6 bases). The CDR3 sequence: CASCDRRYGYTF. DNA of the CDR3: TGCGCCAGCTGTGACAGGCGTTATGGCTACACCTTC.